Each of the 24 T cell receptor beta chains below was sequenced from the same sample in a study of preoperative IRX-2 immunotherapy in early breast cancer (dated by TCRdb to 2018 to 2020). The sample's treatment or condition label, in plain terms: preoperative locoregional IRX-2 cytokine immunotherapy. The library was made by the immunoSEQ multiplex PCR assay. Drawn from immuneACCESS, this table holds only the in-frame rearrangements with V and J called that TCRdb kept. Clones are partly lost; checked studies trace under half to an unresolved V gene and leave the rest unexplained. The sample contains about 67,000 clones, roughly 94% of them found a single time. The ten largest clones capture around 1.5% of the sample. This material was collected from a patient treated with IRX-2 immunotherapy. These receptors came from a human donor with breast cancer.

V is TRBV2 and J is TRBJ2-1; maybe TRBD1 (5 bases). Per germline, CDR1 SNHLY and CDR2 FYNNEI. The CDR3 loop spans 16 amino acids. Trimming pared 0 bases from V and 6 bases from J, leaving 15 bases between. The CDR3 DNA is TGTGCCAGCAGTGAAGCGCCTCAGGGCTGGGGCAATGAGCAGTTCTTC. This gives the protein CASSEAPQGWGNEQFF.

By share, this clone counts as medium-sized. The chain is built from TRBV27 and TRBJ1-6, with D perhaps matching TRBD1 (6 bases). The CDR3 consists of 15 residues. Germline CDR1 MNHEY, CDR2 SMNVEV (reference sequence). V gave up 4 bases and J gave up 4 bases, with 11 bases separating them. CDR3 protein: CASSSLTGYNSPLHF. CDR3 coding DNA: TGTGCCAGCAGTTCGCTGACAGGATATAATTCACCCCTCCACTTT.

The CDR3 protein is CASKATHLAAVTHYEQYF. The CDR3 nucleotides are TGTGCCAGTAAGGCGACCCACCTGGCGGCAGTTACCCACTACGAGCAGTACTTC. This chain connects TRBV19 to TRBJ2-7, with D hard to call. The CDR3 has 18 residues. V lost 7 bases to trimming and J lost 3 bases, with 28 bases between them. Germline-derived CDR1 and CDR2 are LNHDA and SQIVND (reference sequence).

This clone was picked up a small number of times. The gene calls are TRBV4-2 and TRBJ1-1; D unresolved. The germline V gene has CDR1 LGHNA and CDR2 YNFKEQ. The CDR3 runs 14 residues. V was cut by 5 bases and J by 0 bases, with 10 bases left in between. The CDR3 protein is CASSGGRLNTEAFF. In DNA, the CDR3 is TGTGCCAGCAGCGGCGGGAGGTTGAACACTGAAGCTTTCTTT.

This chain connects TRBV5-1 to TRBJ2-2; D unresolved. The CDR3 runs 16 residues. Germline CDR1 and CDR2: SGHRS and YFSETQ. V lost 0 bases, J lost 2 bases, and 11 bases lay in between. The CDR3 sequence is CASSLATFPNTGELFF. The CDR3 DNA follows: TGCGCCAGCAGCTTGGCAACTTTCCCAAACACCGGGGAGCTGTTTTTT.

This clone came up once. The V and J genes are TRBV13 and TRBJ2-1; D is possibly TRBD2 (5 bases). Trimming cost V 3 bases and J 5 bases, with 11 bases left between them. The germline gives CDR1 PRHDT, CDR2 FYEKMQ (reference sequence). The CDR3 sequence is 14 residues long. The CDR3 loop reads CASSLPSSHNEQFF. The CDR3 nucleotides are TGTGCCAGCAGCTTGCCTAGCAGCCACAATGAGCAGTTCTTC. The variable domain in full, completed from reference TRBV13 and TRBJ2-1, reads AAGVIQSPRHLIKEKRETATLKCYPIPRHDTVYWYQQGPGQDPQFLISFYEKMQSDKGSIPDRFSAQQFSDYHSELNMSSLELGDSALYFCASSLPSSHNEQFFGPGTRLTVL.

The V gene is TRBV4-3, the J gene TRBJ2-1; the D is unclear. The germline V gene has CDR1 LGHNA and CDR2 YSLEER. Between the trimmed V and J ends, which lost 1 base and 2 bases, there was a span of 3 bases. There are 13 residues in the CDR3. The CDR3 protein is CASSQVTYNEQFF. The CDR3 DNA is TGCGCCAGCAGCCAAGTAACCTACAATGAGCAGTTCTTC.

The J gene is TRBJ1-1, the V gene TRBV6-4; 7 bases map to TRBD1. After removal of 0 bases from V and 1 base from J, the junction contained 5 bases not matched to a gene. This CDR3 region has 16 residues. From germline, CDR1 is MRHNA and CDR2 SNTAGT. The CDR3 DNA is TGTGCCAGCAGTGACTCGCACCGACAGGGGAACACTGAAGCTTTCTTT. This gives the protein CASSDSHRQGNTEAFF.

The rearrangement links TRBV29-1 to TRBJ1-2; 9 bases are shared with TRBD1. V lost 7 bases and J lost 4; bases outside the gene matches: 16. This CDR3 spans 16 amino acids. The V gene's germline CDR1 is SQVTM and CDR2 ANQGSEA. The CDR3 is CSAQTPGTGLLYGYTF. In DNA, the CDR3 is TGCAGCGCCCAAACCCCCGGGACAGGGCTTCTCTATGGCTACACCTTC.

The rearrangement links TRBV6-1 to TRBJ1-2; D unclear. The CDR3 has 9 residues. The V end lost 10 bases, the J end lost 3 bases, and 3 bases lay between the germline ends. Germline CDR1 is MNHNS and CDR2 is SASEGT. The CDR3 sequence: CATHYGYTF. The CDR3 DNA reads as TGTGCCACCCACTATGGCTACACCTTC.

The gene calls are TRBV6-5 and TRBJ1-1; TRBD1 is a possible D gene (5 bases). The CDR3 sequence is 16 residues long. Trimming took off 4 bases at V and 4 bases at J, with 19 bases between the two ends. Germline-derived CDR1 and CDR2 are MNHEY and SVGAGI. The CDR3 DNA reads TGTGCCAGCAGTTTTTATGGGAGGGACTTAGGCACTGAAGCTTTCTTT. As protein: CASSFYGRDLGTEAFF.

The chain has TRBV7-8 and TRBJ1-5; D is undetermined. The CDR3 loop spans 12 amino acids. Trimming stripped 0 bases from V and 7 bases from J, with 4 bases between. Germline CDR1 SGHVS, CDR2 FQNEAQ. The CDR3 DNA is TGTGCCAGCAGCTTAGCGGGCCAGCCCCAGCATTTT. It yields the protein CASSLAGQPQHF.

The chain recombines TRBV28 with TRBJ2-1; D is perhaps TRBD1 (5 bases). Germline V gene data show CDR1 as MDHEN and CDR2 as SYDVKM. The CDR3 is made up of 11 amino acids. Trimming removed 2 bases at V and 12 bases at J, with 8 bases between. The CDR3 coding sequence is TGTGCCAGCAGTTTAGGGCAGGGGCAGTTCTTC. The encoded protein is CASSLGQGQFF.

The genes are TRBV28 and TRBJ1-1, with D uncertain. The CDR3 is 16 amino acids. Germline V gives CDR1 MDHEN, CDR2 SYDVKM. Trimming removed 2 bases from V and 1 base from J, with 14 bases in between. As DNA, the CDR3 is TGTGCCAGCAGTTTAATCTCTTTGGGCAAGAACACTGAAGCTTTCTTT. This codes for CASSLISLGKNTEAFF. The full variable domain, completed using reference TRBV28 and TRBJ1-1, is DVKVTQSSRYLVKRTGEKVFLECVQDMDHENMFWYRQDPGLGLRLIYFSYDVKMKEKGDIPEGYSVSREKKERFSLILESASTNQTSMYLCASSLISLGKNTEAFFGQGTRLTVV.

This clone has only a few counts. The gene calls are TRBV11-2 and TRBJ1-6; the D is unclear. The CDR3 spans 14 residues. Germline V CDR1 and CDR2: SGHAT, FQNNGV. Trimming removed 4 bases from V and 12 bases from J, with 16 bases in between. For the CDR3, the DNA is TGTGCCAGCAGCTCTCAGACATTATATGGACCCCTCCACTTT. Its protein product is CASSSQTLYGPLHF. Full variable domain (remainder filled in from reference TRBV11-2 and TRBJ1-6): EAGVAQSPRYKIIEKRQSVAFWCNPISGHATLYWYQQILGQGPKLLIQFQNNGVVDDSQLPKDRFSAERLKGVDSTLKIQPAKLEDSAVYLCASSSQTLYGPLHFGNGTRLTVT.

The chain joins TRBV30 to TRBJ1-5; D ambiguous. Germline V gene data show CDR1 as GTSNPN and CDR2 as SVGIG (reference sequence). Trimming stripped 2 bases from V and 7 bases from J, with 9 bases between. The CDR3 loop spans 12 amino acids. The CDR3, as DNA: TGTGCCTGGAGTACGGGGTTGCAGCCCCAGCATTTT. Protein: CAWSTGLQPQHF.

The chain joins TRBV19 to TRBJ2-7; 11 bases line up with TRBD2. Germline V gene lookup returns CDR1 LNHDA and CDR2 SQIVND (reference sequence). V lost 5 bases and J lost 2; bases outside the gene matches: 11. This CDR3 has 17 amino acids. The CDR3 loop reads CASSLSPGLAGPYEQYF. CDR3 in DNA: TGTGCCAGTAGTCTATCCCCCGGACTAGCGGGCCCCTACGAGCAGTACTTC.

The chain links TRBV9 to TRBJ2-7, with D tentatively TRBD1 or TRBD2 (5 bases each). The V and J ends lost 0 bases and 5 bases respectively, with 12 bases between them. The CDR3 loop spans 14 amino acids. Germline-derived CDR1 and CDR2 are SGDLS and YYNGEE. For the CDR3, the DNA is TGTGCCAGCAGCGTAGGGGGGTCATCCCACGAGCAGTACTTC. It encodes CASSVGGSSHEQYF.

The chain combines TRBV5-4 with TRBJ2-5; D is tentatively TRBD1 or TRBD2 (6 bases each). The CDR3 is 15 amino acids. Looked up from germline, CDR1 is SGHNT and CDR2 is YYREEE (reference sequence). V lost 0 bases and J lost 4, with 13 bases in between. DNA of the CDR3: TGTGCCAGCAGCTTGGCGGTCAGGGGAGGAGAGACCCAGTACTTC. Translation gives CASSLAVRGGETQYF.

This chain connects TRBV6-1 to TRBJ1-4, with D unresolved. Trimming took 6 bases from V and 5 from J, leaving 13 bases between them. Germline-derived CDR1 and CDR2 are MNHNS and SASEGT. The CDR3 sequence is 14 residues long. CDR3 DNA: TGTGCCAGCAGGGAGGGCCCCACGAATGAAAAACTGTTTTTT. It yields the protein CASREGPTNEKLFF.

This chain links TRBV19 with TRBJ2-7; a weak D match, TRBD1 (5 bases). The V gene lost 3 bases and the J gene lost 2 bases, with 8 bases spanning the gap. CDR1 is LNHDA and CDR2 is SQIVND in the germline V gene (reference sequence). The CDR3 is 13 residues long. CDR3 residues: CASSMDTTYEQYF. The CDR3 DNA reads TGTGCCAGTAGTATGGACACCACCTACGAGCAGTACTTC.

This chain joins TRBV11-3 and TRBJ2-1; 7 bases are shared with TRBD1. Trimming removed 2 bases from V and 5 bases from J; junction bases left unmatched: 9. Germline-derived CDR1 and CDR2 are SGHNT and YENEEA. There are 16 residues in the CDR3. For the CDR3, the DNA is TGTGCCAGCAGCTTATACTACAGGGGTCTGGACAATGAGCAGTTCTTC. This gives the protein CASSLYYRGLDNEQFF.

The rearrangement links TRBV9 to TRBJ1-2, with 9 bases aligning to TRBD1. Trimming cost V 0 bases and J 8 bases; bases outside gene matches: 23. The CDR3 has 20 residues. Per the germline V gene, CDR1 is SGDLS and CDR2 is YYNGEE. The DNA for the CDR3 is TGTGCCAGCAGCGTAGACCAGACGTGGACAGGGGCCCTCACCTACCCCGGCTACACCTTC. Translation: CASSVDQTWTGALTYPGYTF.

The genes are TRBV28 and TRBJ2-3; 13 bases agree with TRBD2. CDR1 is MDHEN and CDR2 is SYDVKM in the germline V gene. This CDR3 comprises 18 residues. The V and J ends lost 5 bases and 0 bases, in that order; junction bases with no gene match: 8. The CDR3 region is CASSRLAGGLSSTDTQYF. The DNA for the CDR3 is TGTGCCAGCAGTCGACTAGCGGGGGGCCTATCTAGCACAGATACGCAGTATTTT.